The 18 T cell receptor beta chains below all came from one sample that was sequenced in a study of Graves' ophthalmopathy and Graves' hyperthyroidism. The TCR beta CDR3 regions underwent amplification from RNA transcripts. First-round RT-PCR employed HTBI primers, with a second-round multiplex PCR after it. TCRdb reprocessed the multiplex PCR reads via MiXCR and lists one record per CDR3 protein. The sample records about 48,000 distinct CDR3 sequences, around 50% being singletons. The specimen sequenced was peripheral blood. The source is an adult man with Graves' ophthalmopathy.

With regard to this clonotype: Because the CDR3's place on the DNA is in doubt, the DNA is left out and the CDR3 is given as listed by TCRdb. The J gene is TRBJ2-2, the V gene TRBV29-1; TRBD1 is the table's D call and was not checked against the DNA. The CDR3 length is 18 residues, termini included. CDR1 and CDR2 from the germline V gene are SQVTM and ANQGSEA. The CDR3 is CGVPRQGGGTQYFGELFF.

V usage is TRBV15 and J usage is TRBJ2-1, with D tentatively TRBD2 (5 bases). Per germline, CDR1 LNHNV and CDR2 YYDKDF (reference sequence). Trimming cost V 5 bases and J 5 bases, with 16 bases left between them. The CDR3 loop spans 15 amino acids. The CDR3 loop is CATSGIWGDDNEQFF. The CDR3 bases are TGTGCCACCAGCGGTATATGGGGAGATGACAATGAGCAGTTCTTC.

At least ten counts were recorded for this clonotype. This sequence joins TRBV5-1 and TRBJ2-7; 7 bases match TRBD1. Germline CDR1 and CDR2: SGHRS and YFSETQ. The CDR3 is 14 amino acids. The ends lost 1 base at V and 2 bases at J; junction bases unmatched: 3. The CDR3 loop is CASSLTGEPYEQYF. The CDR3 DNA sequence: TGCGCCAGCAGCTTGACAGGGGAGCCCTACGAGCAGTACTTC.

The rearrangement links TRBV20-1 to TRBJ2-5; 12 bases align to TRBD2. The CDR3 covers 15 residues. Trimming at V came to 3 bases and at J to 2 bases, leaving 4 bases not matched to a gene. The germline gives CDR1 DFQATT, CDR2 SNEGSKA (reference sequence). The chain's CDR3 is CSASGLAGGQETQYF. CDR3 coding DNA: TGCAGTGCTAGCGGCCTAGCGGGAGGGCAAGAGACCCAGTACTTC.

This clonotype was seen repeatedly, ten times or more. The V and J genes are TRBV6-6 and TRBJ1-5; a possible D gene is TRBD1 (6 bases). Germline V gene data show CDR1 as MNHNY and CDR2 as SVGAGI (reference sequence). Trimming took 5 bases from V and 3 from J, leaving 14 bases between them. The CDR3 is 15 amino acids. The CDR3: CASSTGGQTNQPQHF. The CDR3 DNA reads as TGTGCCAGCAGTACGGGTGGACAGACCAATCAGCCCCAGCATTTT.

The CDR3 loop is CASSPVKTNTGDQPQHF. CDR3 DNA sequence: TGTGCCAGCAGCCCCGTTAAGACTAACACCGGGGATCAGCCCCAGCATTTT. The chain uses TRBV6-2 or TRBV6-3 and TRBJ1-5; D is uncertain. V was cut by 6 bases and J by 5 bases, with 23 bases left in between. The CDR3 has 17 residues. Germline values: CDR1 MNHEY, CDR2 SVGEGT.

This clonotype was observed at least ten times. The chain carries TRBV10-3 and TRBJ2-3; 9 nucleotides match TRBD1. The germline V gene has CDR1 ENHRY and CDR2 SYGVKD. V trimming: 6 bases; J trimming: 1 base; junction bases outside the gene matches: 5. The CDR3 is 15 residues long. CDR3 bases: TGTGCCATCAGGCGGACAGGGGACGGCACAGATACGCAGTATTTT. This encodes CAIRRTGDGTDTQYF.

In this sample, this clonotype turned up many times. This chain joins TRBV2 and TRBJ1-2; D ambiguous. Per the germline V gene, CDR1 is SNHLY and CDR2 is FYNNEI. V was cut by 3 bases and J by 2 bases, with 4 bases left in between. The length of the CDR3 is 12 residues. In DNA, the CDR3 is TGTGCCAGCAGTGAGGAAAACTATGGCTACACCTTC. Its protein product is CASSEENYGYTF.

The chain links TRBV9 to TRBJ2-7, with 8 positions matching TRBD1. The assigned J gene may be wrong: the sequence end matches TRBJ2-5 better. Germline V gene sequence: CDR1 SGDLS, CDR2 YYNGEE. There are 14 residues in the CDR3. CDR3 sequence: CASRAGGPQETQYF. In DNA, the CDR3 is TGTGCCAGCAGGGCAGGGGGCCCCCAAGAGACCCAGTACTTC.

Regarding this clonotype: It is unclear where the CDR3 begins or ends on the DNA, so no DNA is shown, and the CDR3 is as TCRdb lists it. CDR3 protein: CAISENLGDSKEKLFFGSGTQYF. The rearrangement links TRBV10-3 to TRBJ2-5; the D call of TRBD1 is as the table states it, not checked on the DNA. The germline CDR1 and CDR2 sequences are ENHRY and SYGVKD. Counting both end residues, the CDR3 totals 23 amino acids.

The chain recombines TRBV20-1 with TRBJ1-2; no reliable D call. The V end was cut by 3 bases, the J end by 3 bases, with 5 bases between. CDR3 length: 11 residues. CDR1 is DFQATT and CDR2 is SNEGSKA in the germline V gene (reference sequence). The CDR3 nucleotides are TGCAGTGCTAGCTGGGACTATGGCTACACCTTC. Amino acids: CSASWDYGYTF.

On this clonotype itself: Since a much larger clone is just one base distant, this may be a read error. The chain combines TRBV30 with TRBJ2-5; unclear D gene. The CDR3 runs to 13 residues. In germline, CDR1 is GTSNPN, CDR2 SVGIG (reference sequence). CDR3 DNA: TGTGCCTGGAGTGCAGAGAACCAAGAGACCCTGTACTTC. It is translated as CAWSAENQETLYF.

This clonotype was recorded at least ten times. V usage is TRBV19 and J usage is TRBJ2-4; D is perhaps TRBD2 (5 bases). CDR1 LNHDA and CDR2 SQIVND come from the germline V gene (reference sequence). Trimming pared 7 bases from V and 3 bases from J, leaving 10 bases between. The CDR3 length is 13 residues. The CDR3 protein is CASKGDHKNIQYF. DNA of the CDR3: TGTGCCAGTAAGGGAGATCACAAAAACATTCAGTACTTC.

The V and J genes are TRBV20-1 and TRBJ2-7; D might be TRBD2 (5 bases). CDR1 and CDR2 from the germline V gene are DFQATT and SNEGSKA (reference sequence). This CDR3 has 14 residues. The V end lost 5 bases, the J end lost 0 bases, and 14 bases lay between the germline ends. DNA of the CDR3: TGCAGTGCTCCCCGACTCACTAGCTCCTACGAGCAGTACTTC. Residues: CSAPRLTSSYEQYF.

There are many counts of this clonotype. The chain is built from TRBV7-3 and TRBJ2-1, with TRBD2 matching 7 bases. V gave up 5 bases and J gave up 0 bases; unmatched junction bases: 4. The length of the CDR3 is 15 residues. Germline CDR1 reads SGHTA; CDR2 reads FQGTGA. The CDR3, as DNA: TGTGCCAGCAGCACGAGCGGGGACTCCTACAATGAGCAGTTCTTC. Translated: CASSTSGDSYNEQFF.

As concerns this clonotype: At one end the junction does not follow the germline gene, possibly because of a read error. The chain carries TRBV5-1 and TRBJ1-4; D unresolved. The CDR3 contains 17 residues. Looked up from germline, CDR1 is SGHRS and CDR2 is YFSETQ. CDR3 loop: CASSLGRGVSTDEKLFF. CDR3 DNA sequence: TGCGCCAGCAGCTTGGGCCGCGGGGTATCAACTGATGAAAAACTGTTCTTT.

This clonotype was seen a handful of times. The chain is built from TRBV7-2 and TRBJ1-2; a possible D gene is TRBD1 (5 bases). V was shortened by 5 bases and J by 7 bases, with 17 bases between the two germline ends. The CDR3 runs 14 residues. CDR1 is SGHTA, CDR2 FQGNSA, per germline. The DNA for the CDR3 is TGTGCCAGCAGCCCTAAGGCAGGGTCAAGTGGCTACACCTTC. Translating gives CASSPKAGSSGYTF. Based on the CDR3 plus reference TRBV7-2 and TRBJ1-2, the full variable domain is GAGVSQSPSNKVTEKGKDVELRCDPISGHTALYWYRQSLGQGLEFLIYFQGNSAPDKSGLPSDRFSAERTGGSVSTLTIQRTQQEDSAVYLCASSPKAGSSGYTFGSGTRLTVV.

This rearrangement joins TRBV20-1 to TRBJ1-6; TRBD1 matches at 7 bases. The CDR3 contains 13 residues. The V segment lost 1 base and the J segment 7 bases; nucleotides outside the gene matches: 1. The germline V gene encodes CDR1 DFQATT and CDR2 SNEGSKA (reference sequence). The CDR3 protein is CSARGQGNSPLHF. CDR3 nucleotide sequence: TGCAGTGCTAGAGGACAGGGAAATTCACCCCTCCACTTT.